The 4 T cell receptor beta chains presented below share a single source sample, sequenced in a study of response to subunit inactivated influenza vaccine listed by TCRdb under 2018. Receptors were amplified or captured by RT-PCR. Sequencer: Illumina HiSeq 2500. TCRdb passed the public sequencing reads through fastp at Q25 and MiXCR, retaining productive beta sequences. CDR3 protein sequences are deduplicated, and each keeps its most common genes and DNA. This sample lists approximately 160,000 distinct CDR3 sequences; about 10% were detected once. Around 35% of the sample is taken by the ten largest. Sequencing was performed on CD8+ T cells sorted from PBMCs, taken less than 25 months after vaccination. The receptor source for this set is a man aged 50-75 years who received an inactivated influenza vaccine. Donor details come from another sample of the same person, matched by shared clones.

J is TRBJ2-1 and V is TRBV12-3 or TRBV12-4, with 12 bases that match TRBD2. J gave up 5 bases and V 5 bases, and 7 bases lay outside the gene matches. The length of the CDR3 is 16 residues. CDR3: CASSITSGGRHNEQFF. The CDR3 nucleotides read TGTGCCAGCAGTATCACTAGCGGGGGGAGACACAATGAGCAGTTCTTC.

This clonotype was observed a few times. The rearrangement joins TRBV3-1 to TRBJ2-7, with D maybe TRBD1 (5 bases). The length of the CDR3 is 17 residues. Trimming removed 0 bases from V and 1 base from J, with 16 bases in between. Germline V CDR1 and CDR2: LGHDT, YNNKEL (reference sequence). CDR3 protein: CASSQEGRVDRSYEQYF. CDR3 in DNA: TGTGCCAGCAGCCAAGAGGGGCGAGTAGATCGGTCCTACGAGCAGTACTTC.

In this sample, this clonotype turned up a few times. V is TRBV9 and J is TRBJ2-2; D gene ambiguous. This CDR3 spans 13 amino acids. Germline loops: CDR1 SGDLS, CDR2 YYNGEE. V lost 3 bases to trimming and J lost 2 bases, with 5 bases between them. CDR3 sequence (DNA): TGTGCCAGCAGCGACAGAAACACCGGGGAGCTGTTTTTT. Residues: CASSDRNTGELFF.

The chain combines TRBV11-3 with TRBJ1-1; D gene uncertain. Germline CDR1 and CDR2: SGHNT and YENEEA. This CDR3 region has 13 residues. V lost 4 bases, J lost 3 bases, and 9 bases lay in between. CDR3 amino acids: CASSSSGYTEAFF. As DNA, the CDR3 is TGTGCCAGCAGCTCCTCGGGGTACACTGAAGCTTTCTTT.